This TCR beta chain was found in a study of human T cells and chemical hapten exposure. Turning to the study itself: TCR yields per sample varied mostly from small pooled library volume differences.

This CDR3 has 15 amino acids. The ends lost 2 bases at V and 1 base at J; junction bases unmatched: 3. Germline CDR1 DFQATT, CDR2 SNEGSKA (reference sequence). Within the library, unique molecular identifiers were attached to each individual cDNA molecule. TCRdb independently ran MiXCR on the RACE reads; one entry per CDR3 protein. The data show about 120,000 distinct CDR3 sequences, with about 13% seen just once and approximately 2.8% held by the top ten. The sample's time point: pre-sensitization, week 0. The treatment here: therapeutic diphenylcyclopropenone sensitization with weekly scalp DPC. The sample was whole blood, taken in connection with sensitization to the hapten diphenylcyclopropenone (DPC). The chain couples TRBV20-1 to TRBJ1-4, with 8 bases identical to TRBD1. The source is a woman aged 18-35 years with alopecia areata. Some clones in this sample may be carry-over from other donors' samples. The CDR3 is CSARQGAGTNEKLFF. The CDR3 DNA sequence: TGCAGTGCTAGACAGGGGGCAGGAACTAATGAAAAACTGTTTTTT.